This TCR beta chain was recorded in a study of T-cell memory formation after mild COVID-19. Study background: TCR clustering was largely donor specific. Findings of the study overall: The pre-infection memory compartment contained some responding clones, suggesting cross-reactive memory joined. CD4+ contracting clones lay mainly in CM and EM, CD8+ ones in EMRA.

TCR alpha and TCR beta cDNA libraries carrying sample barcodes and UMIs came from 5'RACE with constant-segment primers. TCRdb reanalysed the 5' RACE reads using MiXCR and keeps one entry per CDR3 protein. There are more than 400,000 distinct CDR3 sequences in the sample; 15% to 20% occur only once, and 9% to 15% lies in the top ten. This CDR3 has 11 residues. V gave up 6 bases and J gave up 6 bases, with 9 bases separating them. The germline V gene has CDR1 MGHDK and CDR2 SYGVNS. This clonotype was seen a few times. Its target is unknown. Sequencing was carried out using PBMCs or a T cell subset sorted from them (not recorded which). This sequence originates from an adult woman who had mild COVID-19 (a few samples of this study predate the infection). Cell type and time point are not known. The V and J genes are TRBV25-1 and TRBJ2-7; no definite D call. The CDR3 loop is CASSDRSEQYF. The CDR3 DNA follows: TGTGCCAGCAGCGATAGAAGCGAGCAGTACTTC.